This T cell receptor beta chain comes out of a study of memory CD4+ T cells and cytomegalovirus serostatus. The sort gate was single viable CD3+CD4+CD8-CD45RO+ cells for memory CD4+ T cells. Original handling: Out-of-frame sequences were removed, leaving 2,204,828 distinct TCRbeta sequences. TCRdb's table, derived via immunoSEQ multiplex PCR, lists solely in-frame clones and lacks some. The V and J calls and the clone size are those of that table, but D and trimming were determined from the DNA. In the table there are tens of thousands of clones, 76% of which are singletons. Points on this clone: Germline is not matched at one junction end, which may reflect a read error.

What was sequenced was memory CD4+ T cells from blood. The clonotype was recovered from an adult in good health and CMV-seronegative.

The CDR3 DNA reads as TGCAGCGTCGAAGGAGACAGGGTCACTGAAGCTTTCTTT. Translating gives CSVEGDRVTEAFF. This chain uses TRBV29-1 with TRBJ1-1; 7 nucleotides align to TRBD1. CDR1 SQVTM and CDR2 ANQGSEA come from the germline V gene. The CDR3 extends over 13 amino acids.